The next 6 T cell receptor beta chains were all read from a single sample in a study of T cell repertoires in cytomegalovirus infection. TCRdb analysed the reads with MiXCR anew, one entry per CDR3 protein. The sample has around 230,000 distinct CDR3 sequences, around 6.2% seen once. Sequencing was carried out using PBMCs. All receptors derive from a human donor in good health (CMV status not recorded). Some clones in this sample may be carry-over from other donors' samples.

This clonotype was detected ten times or more. The chain uses TRBV28 and TRBJ2-2; D not resolved. CDR1 MDHEN and CDR2 SYDVKM come from the germline V gene. V lost 2 bases and J 7 bases, leaving 11 bases between the germline ends. The CDR3 loop spans 14 amino acids. CDR3 region: CASSLEDLRGELFF. The CDR3 nucleotides are TGTGCCAGCAGTTTAGAGGACCTTCGCGGGGAGCTGTTTTTT. Combining the CDR3 with reference TRBV28 and TRBJ2-2 gives the whole variable domain DVKVTQSSRYLVKRTGEKVFLECVQDMDHENMFWYRQDPGLGLRLIYFSYDVKMKEKGDIPEGYSVSREKKERFSLILESASTNQTSMYLCASSLEDLRGELFFGEGSRLTVL.

The chain joins TRBV20-1 to TRBJ2-5; unclear D gene. The CDR3 has 14 residues. Per germline, CDR1 DFQATT and CDR2 SNEGSKA (reference sequence). Trimming pared 0 bases from V and 5 bases from J, leaving 13 bases between. In DNA form, the CDR3 reads TGCAGTGCTAGAGATAGGGTAGCCGGGGAGACCCAGTACTTC. It codes for CSARDRVAGETQYF.

This clonotype showed up many times. This chain uses TRBV19 with TRBJ2-3; TRBD2 might be the D (7 bases). Trimming took 3 bases from V and 5 from J, leaving 15 bases between them. The CDR3 is made up of 15 amino acids. In germline, CDR1 is LNHDA, CDR2 SQIVND (reference sequence). The CDR3 DNA follows: TGTGCCAGTAGTATCATCGAGGGGGGGCGAGATACGCAGTATTTT. Translated, it gives CASSIIEGGRDTQYF.

This clonotype has at least ten counts. The chain couples TRBV29-1 to TRBJ2-6, with D unresolved. Germline-derived CDR1 and CDR2 are SQVTM and ANQGSEA. V dropped 6 bases and J dropped 0 bases, with 18 bases sitting between them. The CDR3 has 17 residues. The CDR3 coding sequence is TGCAGCGTGAGTAGGGAATCGGGCAACTCTGGGGCCAACGTCCTGACTTTC. Translation gives CSVSRESGNSGANVLTF. The whole variable domain, remainder taken from reference TRBV29-1 and TRBJ2-6, is SAVISQKPSRDICQRGTSLTIQCQVDSQVTMMFWYRQQPGQSLTLIATANQGSEATYESGFVIDKFPISRPNLTFSTLTVSNMSPEDSSIYLCSVSRESGNSGANVLTFGAGSRLTVL.

This clonotype was observed at least ten times. This chain links TRBV12-5 with TRBJ2-2; D remains ambiguous. Deletions cut 0 bases from V and 4 bases from J, with 6 bases between. This CDR3 comprises 14 residues. Looked up from germline, CDR1 is LGHNT and CDR2 is FRNRAP. The CDR3 loop is CASGLVRGTGELFF. The DNA for the CDR3 is TGTGCTAGTGGTTTGGTACGCGGCACCGGGGAGCTGTTTTTT.

The sample holds many counts of this clonotype. V is TRBV28 and J is TRBJ2-5; perhaps TRBD1 as D (5 bases). Trimming pared 5 bases from V and 4 bases from J, leaving 14 bases between. The germline V gene encodes CDR1 MDHEN and CDR2 SYDVKM. There are 14 residues in the CDR3. The CDR3: CASSGFKDTETQYF. CDR3 coding DNA: TGTGCCAGCAGTGGCTTTAAGGACACAGAGACCCAGTACTTC.